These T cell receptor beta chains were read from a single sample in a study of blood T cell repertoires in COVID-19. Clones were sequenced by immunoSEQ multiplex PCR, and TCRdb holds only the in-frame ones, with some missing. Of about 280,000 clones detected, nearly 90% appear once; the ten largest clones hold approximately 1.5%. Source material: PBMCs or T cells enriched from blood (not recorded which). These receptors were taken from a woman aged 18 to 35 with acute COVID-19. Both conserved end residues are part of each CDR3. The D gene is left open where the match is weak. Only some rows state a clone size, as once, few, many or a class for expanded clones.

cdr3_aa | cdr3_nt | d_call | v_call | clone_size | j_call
CASSQGAGGWSSYNEQFF | TGCGCCAGCAGCCAAGGGGCGGGAGGGTGGAGCTCCTACAATGAGCAGTTCTTC | TRBD2 | TRBV4-1 | - | TRBJ2-1
CASSFGLAGVGDTQYF | TGTGCCAGCAGCTTTGGACTAGCGGGAGTCGGAGATACGCAGTATTTT | TRBD2 | TRBV7-9 | - | TRBJ2-3
CASSEWGRDTQYF | TGTGCCAGCAGTGAATGGGGGCGAGATACGCAGTATTTT | - | TRBV2 | - | TRBJ2-3
CATSRGAGGNYNEQFF | TGTGCCACCAGCAGAGGGGCGGGAGGTAACTACAATGAGCAGTTCTTC | TRBD2 | TRBV15 | - | TRBJ2-1
CASSLGTGGYEKLFF | TGTGCCAGCAGCTTAGGAACAGGGGGCTATGAAAAACTGTTTTTT | TRBD1 | TRBV7-9 | - | TRBJ1-4
CASSFVGSSYNEQFF | TGTGCCAGCAGTTTTGTGGGGAGCTCCTACAATGAGCAGTTCTTC | - | TRBV27 | once | TRBJ2-1
CASSLDPGVTEAFF | TGTGCCAGCAGCTTAGACCCAGGGGTAACTGAAGCTTTCTTT | - | TRBV11-2 | - | TRBJ1-1
CASSQEGQGMEIQPQHF | TGTGCCAGCAGCCAAGAGGGACAGGGGATGGAGATTCAGCCCCAGCATTTT | TRBD1 | TRBV4-2 | - | TRBJ1-5
CSASGRTDTQYF | TGCAGTGCTAGTGGCAGAACAGATACGCAGTATTTT | - | TRBV20-1 | - | TRBJ2-3
CASSPPETGGGEDTGELFF | TGTGCCAGCTCACCACCGGAAACAGGGGGCGGAGAAGACACCGGGGAGCTGTTTTTT | TRBD1 | TRBV18 | - | TRBJ2-2
CASSQGKLRGRDQPQHF | TGCGCCAGCAGCCAAGGGAAGCTGAGGGGGAGGGATCAGCCCCAGCATTTT | - | TRBV4-1 | - | TRBJ1-5
CASSLGTGSGNTIYF | TGTGCCAGCAGCTTGGGGACAGGGTCTGGAAACACCATATATTTT | TRBD1 | TRBV5-8 | - | TRBJ1-3
CASSSSGQDFYTF | TGTGCCAGCAGTTCTTCCGGACAGGACTTCTACACCTTC | TRBD1 | TRBV27 | - | TRBJ1-2
CASAERLLHWTVTNYGYTF | TGTGCCAGCGCCGAACGCCTGCTTCATTGGACAGTAACTAACTATGGCTACACCTTC | - | TRBV28 | - | TRBJ1-2
CSGWDRGSTEAFF | TGCAGCGGATGGGACAGGGGGAGCACTGAAGCTTTCTTT | TRBD1 | TRBV29-1 | - | TRBJ1-1
CASSSNPTGGFYYYEQYF | TGTGCCAGCAGCTCTAACCCGACAGGGGGCTTTTACTACTACGAGCAGTACTTC | TRBD1 | TRBV27 | few | TRBJ2-7
CASSPGQGVYEQYF | TGTGCCAGCAGCCCAGGACAGGGTGTTTACGAGCAGTACTTC | TRBD1 | TRBV5-4 | few | TRBJ2-7
CASTQAPEKLFF | TGTGCCAGCACCCAGGCGCCCGAAAAACTGTTTTTT | - | TRBV28 | once | TRBJ1-4
CASINPGRGIDEQYF | TGTGCCAGCATCAACCCAGGGAGGGGAATCGACGAGCAGTACTTC | TRBD2 | TRBV7-8 | - | TRBJ2-7
CATIPHRGRNTEAFF | TGTGCCACTATTCCCCACAGGGGCCGGAACACTGAAGCTTTCTTT | TRBD1 | TRBV19 | - | TRBJ1-1
CASSLSTGAETQYF | TGCGCCAGCAGCTTGAGTACAGGGGCAGAGACCCAGTACTTC | TRBD1 | TRBV5-1 | - | TRBJ2-5
CASSLDRARETQYF | TGTGCCAGCAGCCTCGACAGGGCAAGGGAGACCCAGTACTTC | TRBD1 | TRBV28 | - | TRBJ2-5
CASHEGTSGSLWGTDTQYF | TGTGCCAGTCACGAGGGGACTAGCGGGAGCCTCTGGGGCACAGATACGCAGTATTTT | TRBD2 | TRBV14 | - | TRBJ2-3
CSGRGTDTQYF | TGCAGTGGACGGGGGACAGATACGCAGTATTTT | - | TRBV20-1 | - | TRBJ2-3
CASSLVPPPADYEQYF | TGTGCCAGCAGCTTAGTCCCCCCCCCGGCGGACTACGAGCAGTACTTC | - | TRBV7-6 | - | TRBJ2-7
CASSLRNEQFF | TGTGCCAGCAGTTTACGTAATGAGCAGTTCTTC | - | TRBV28 | - | TRBJ2-1
CASRWDRGSEQYF | TGTGCCAGCAGGTGGGACAGGGGTTCCGAGCAGTACTTC | TRBD1 | TRBV6-5 | many | TRBJ2-7
CAILTGASYSLNGYTF | TGTGCCATCTTGACAGGGGCTTCTTATTCCCTTAATGGCTACACCTTC | TRBD1 | TRBV10-3 | - | TRBJ1-2
CASSYNSGANVLTF | TGTGCCAGCAGTTACAATTCTGGGGCCAACGTCCTGACTTTC | - | TRBV14 | - | TRBJ2-6
CASSPGQGLNTEAFF | TGTGCCAGCAGCCCTGGACAGGGTTTGAACACTGAAGCTTTCTTT | TRBD1 | TRBV5-4 | - | TRBJ1-1
CASSQELFLAGGRHPYF | TGCGCCAGCAGCCAAGAATTGTTTCTAGCGGGAGGGCGACATCCGTATTTT | TRBD2 | TRBV4-1 | - | TRBJ2-3
CASSEQANIQYF | TGTGCCAGCAGTGAACAGGCTAACATTCAGTACTTC | - | TRBV28 | few | TRBJ2-4
CASSPTGTGFTEAFF | TGTGCCAGCAGCCCGACCGGGACAGGGTTTACTGAAGCTTTCTTT | TRBD1 | TRBV5-6 | - | TRBJ1-1
CASSLQGAGNEKLFF | TGTGCCAGCAGCTTGCAGGGGGCGGGTAATGAAAAACTGTTTTTT | TRBD1 | TRBV28 | - | TRBJ1-4
CASSIMPGEGETQYF | TGTGCCAGCAGCATAATGCCGGGGGAGGGGGAGACCCAGTACTTC | TRBD2 | TRBV11-2 | - | TRBJ2-5
CASSEGRSNTEAFF | TGTGCCAGCAGTGAAGGGAGGAGTAACACTGAAGCTTTCTTT | - | TRBV25-1 | - | TRBJ1-1
CAWSGVGSGMVSYEQYF | TGTGCCTGGAGTGGAGTGGGGAGCGGGATGGTGAGCTACGAGCAGTACTTC | TRBD2 | TRBV30 | few | TRBJ2-7
CASSLDQARGNYEQYF | TGTGCCAGCAGCTTAGACCAAGCCCGGGGAAACTACGAGCAGTACTTC | - | TRBV11-2 | - | TRBJ2-7
CASSYEAGSEQYF | TGTGCCAGCAGTTACGAGGCCGGGAGCGAGCAGTACTTC | - | TRBV6-5 | - | TRBJ2-7
CASSPSPGNRNVYEQYF | TGTGCCAGCAGCCCTAGTCCGGGGAATCGGAACGTCTACGAGCAGTACTTC | - | TRBV7-9 | - | TRBJ2-7
CASRGLNGYTF | TGTGCCAGCAGAGGACTTAATGGCTACACCTTC | - | TRBV3-1/TRBV3-2 | - | TRBJ1-2
CASSLVEYYEQYF | TGTGCCAGCAGCTTAGTTGAGTATTACGAGCAGTACTTC | - | TRBV7-8 | once | TRBJ2-7
CASRPDRGRGSNQPQHF | TGTGCCAGCAGACCCGACAGGGGGCGCGGGAGCAATCAGCCCCAGCATTTT | TRBD1 | TRBV28 | few | TRBJ1-5
CASSHLRGVAENTGELFF | TGTGCCAGCAGCCACCTTCGTGGAGTAGCGGAGAACACCGGGGAGCTGTTTTTT | - | TRBV14 | - | TRBJ2-2
CASSPMPGKGFNEQFF | TGTGCCAGCAGCCCCATGCCCGGGAAGGGTTTCAATGAGCAGTTCTTC | - | TRBV27 | - | TRBJ2-1
CASSARAGGHTEAFF | TGTGCCAGCAGTGCCCGGGCAGGGGGACACACTGAAGCTTTCTTT | TRBD1 | TRBV27 | once | TRBJ1-1
CASRNPTGGSSGNTIYF | TGCGCCAGCAGAAACCCGACAGGGGGCAGTTCTGGAAACACCATATATTTT | TRBD1 | TRBV4-1 | - | TRBJ1-3
CASSTRSSGRAYEQFF | TGTGCCAGTAGTACCCGTAGTAGCGGGAGGGCCTATGAGCAGTTCTTC | TRBD2 | TRBV19 | - | TRBJ2-1
CASSQDARWSGRAHNEQFF | TGTGCCAGCAGCCAAGATGCGCGGTGGAGCGGGAGGGCCCACAATGAGCAGTTCTTC | TRBD2 | TRBV3-1/TRBV3-2 | - | TRBJ2-1
CASSLRGANNQPQHF | TGTGCCAGCAGTTTGCGGGGGGCCAACAATCAGCCCCAGCATTTT | - | TRBV28 | - | TRBJ1-5